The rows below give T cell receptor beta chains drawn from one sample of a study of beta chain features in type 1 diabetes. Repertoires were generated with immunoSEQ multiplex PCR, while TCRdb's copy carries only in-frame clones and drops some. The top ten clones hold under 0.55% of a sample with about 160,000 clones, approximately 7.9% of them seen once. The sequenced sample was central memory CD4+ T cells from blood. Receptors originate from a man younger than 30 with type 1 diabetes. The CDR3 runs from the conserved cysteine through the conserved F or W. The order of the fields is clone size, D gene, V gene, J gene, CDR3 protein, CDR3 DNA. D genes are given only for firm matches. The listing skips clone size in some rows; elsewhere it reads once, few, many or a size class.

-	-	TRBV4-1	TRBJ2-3	CASSTRPVTRSDTQYF	TGCGCCAGCAGCACCCGACCAGTAACTAGGTCCGATACGCAGTATTTT
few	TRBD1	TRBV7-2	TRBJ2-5	CASSLWGQEPANF	TGTGCCAGCAGCTTATGGGGACAGGAGCCAGCCAACTTC
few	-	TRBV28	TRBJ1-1	CASRLWEEAFF	TGTGCCAGCAGGCTCTGGGAGGAAGCTTTCTTT
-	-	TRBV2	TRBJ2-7	CASSRYEQYF	TGTGCCAGCAGCCGCTACGAGCAGTACTTC
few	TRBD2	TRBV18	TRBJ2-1	CASSPQAGSSYNEQFF	TGTGCCAGCTCACCACAAGCGGGGAGCTCCTACAATGAGCAGTTCTTC
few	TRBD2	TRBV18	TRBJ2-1	CASSPGTSGIYNEQFF	TGTGCCAGCTCACCCGGGACTAGCGGAATATACAATGAGCAGTTCTTC
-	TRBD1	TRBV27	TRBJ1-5	CASSSRGQGLSQPQHF	TGTGCCAGCAGTTCACGGGGACAGGGCTTGAGTCAGCCCCAGCATTTT
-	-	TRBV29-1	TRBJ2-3	CSAGSGTDTQYF	TGCAGCGCAGGGTCGGGCACAGATACGCAGTATTTT
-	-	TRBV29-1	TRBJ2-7	CSVTTDSYEQYF	TGCAGCGTTACGACAGACTCCTACGAGCAGTACTTC
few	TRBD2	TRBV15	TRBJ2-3	CATRASGSADTQYF	TGTGCCACCCGAGCAAGCGGGAGTGCAGATACGCAGTATTTT
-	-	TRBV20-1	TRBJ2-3	CSASNRDTQYF	TGCAGTGCTAGTAACAGGGATACGCAGTATTTT
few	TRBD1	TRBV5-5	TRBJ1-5	CASSLTPTGDQPQHF	TGTGCCAGCAGCTTGACCCCGACAGGGGACCAGCCCCAGCATTTT
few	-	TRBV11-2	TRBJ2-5	CASSSRGQETQYF	TGTGCCAGCAGCTCCAGGGGACAAGAGACCCAGTACTTC
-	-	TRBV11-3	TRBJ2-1	CASSLFPWSDEQFF	TGTGCCAGCAGCTTATTTCCGTGGAGCGATGAGCAGTTCTTC
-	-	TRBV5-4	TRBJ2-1	CASSLAKGSQYSYNEQFF	TGTGCCAGCAGCTTGGCTAAAGGTAGCCAATACTCCTACAATGAGCAGTTCTTC
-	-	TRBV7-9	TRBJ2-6	CASSLDTAGANVLTF	TGTGCCAGCAGCCTCGACACCGCCGGGGCCAACGTCCTGACTTTC
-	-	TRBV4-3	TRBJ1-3	CASSQFSQAGNTIYF	TGCGCCAGCAGCCAATTCTCCCAGGCTGGAAACACCATATATTTT
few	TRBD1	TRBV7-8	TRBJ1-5	CASSLGQGAGQPQHF	TGTGCCAGCAGCTTAGGACAGGGGGCAGGTCAGCCCCAGCATTTT
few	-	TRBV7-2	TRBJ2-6	CASSLTQGSNVLTF	TGTGCCAGCAGCTTGACACAGGGTTCCAACGTCCTGACTTTC
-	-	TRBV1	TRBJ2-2	CTSSQVTPGPNTGELFF	TGCACCAGCAGCCAAGTGACCCCTGGGCCTAACACCGGGGAGCTGTTTTTT
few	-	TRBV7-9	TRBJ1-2	CASSPATGGYTF	TGTGCCAGCAGCCCTGCCACGGGGGGCTACACCTTC
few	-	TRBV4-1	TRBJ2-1	CASSQGEGGYNEQFF	TGTGCCAGCAGCCAAGGGGAAGGGGGCTACAATGAGCAGTTCTTC
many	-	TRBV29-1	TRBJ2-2	CSQRGGWGSGELFF	TGCAGCCAAAGGGGGGGATGGGGTTCCGGGGAGCTGTTTTTT
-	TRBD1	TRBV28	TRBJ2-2	CASSSPGGSGELFF	TGTGCCAGCAGTTCCCCAGGGGGCTCCGGGGAGCTGTTTTTT